The clone carrying this TCR beta chain was detected once. Its cognate antigen is unknown. Researchers divided each subset's genomic DNA evenly across several immunoSEQ plates. Approximately 200 ng DNA, about 28,000 T cell genomes, went into each sorted-subset replicate PCR. Repertoires were generated with immunoSEQ multiplex PCR, while TCRdb's copy carries only in-frame clones and drops some. The sample lists about 1 million clones; about 75% were seen once. The record originates from a study of shared clonotypes between healthy human individuals. Whole-study context: Every donor yielded three CD4 naive, three CD4 memory, two CD8 naive and one CD8 memory plate. Study-level findings and limits: Estimated clonotype richness was generally higher in naive than memory subsets.

This CDR3 is built from 12 residues. Germline CDR1 and CDR2: SGHAT and FQNNGV. The V end lost 1 base, the J end lost 7 bases, and 5 bases lay between the germline ends. This sequence was found in a man between 18 and 29 years old in good health. The chain uses TRBV11-2 and TRBJ1-3, with D unresolved. Sequences were obtained from memory CD4+ T cells sorted from blood. Subset of the sample: CD45RA-negative fraction. The CDR3 protein is CASSLGRNTIYF. Here the CDR3 DNA reads TGTGCCAGCAGCTTAGGTCGGAACACCATATATTTT.